This TCR beta chain originates from a study of blood T cells in healthy people across ages. Primers used in a second PCR of roughly 6 to 11 cycles were a sample-barcoded 5' primer and a J-beta primer mix. Each CDR3 protein is one row after TCRdb ran MiXCR on the 5' RACE reads. The profile shows 700,000 to 900,000 distinct CDR3 sequences, around a quarter of them singletons. The CDR3 contains 13 residues. CDR1 and CDR2 from the germline V gene are SNHLY and FYNNEI. V was cut by 6 bases and J by 4 bases, with 9 bases left in between. The same sample was also used in a study of T cells of mothers and their children.

The chain carries TRBV2 and TRBJ1-4; no clear D gene. The sequenced sample consisted of blood. The TCR sequence derives from a boy younger than 18 in good health. The CDR3, as DNA: TGTGCCAGCAGGACGGAACATAATGAAAAACTGTTTTTT. It codes for CASRTEHNEKLFF.